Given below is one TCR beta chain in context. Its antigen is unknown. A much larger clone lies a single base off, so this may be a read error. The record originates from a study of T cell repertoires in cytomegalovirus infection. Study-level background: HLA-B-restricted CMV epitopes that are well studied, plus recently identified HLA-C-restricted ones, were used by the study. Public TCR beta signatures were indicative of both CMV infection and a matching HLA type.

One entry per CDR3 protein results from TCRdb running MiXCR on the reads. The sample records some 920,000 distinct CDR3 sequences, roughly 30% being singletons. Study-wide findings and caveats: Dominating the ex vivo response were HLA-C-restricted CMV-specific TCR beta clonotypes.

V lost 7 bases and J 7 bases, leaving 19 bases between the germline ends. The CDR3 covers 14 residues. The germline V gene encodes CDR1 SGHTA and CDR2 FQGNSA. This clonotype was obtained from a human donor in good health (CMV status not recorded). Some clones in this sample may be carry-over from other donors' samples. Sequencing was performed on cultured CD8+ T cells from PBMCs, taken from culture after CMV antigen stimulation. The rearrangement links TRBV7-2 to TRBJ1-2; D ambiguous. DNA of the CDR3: TGTGCCAGCAACACAAGGACCGGACCGGGTGGCTACACCTTC. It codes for CASNTRTGPGGYTF.